This entry describes one T cell receptor (beta chain). This sample was taken from a study of blood T cell repertoires in COVID-19. The CDR3 is 16 residues long. Germline CDR1 and CDR2: SGHRS and YFSETQ. J lost 3 bases, V lost 1 base, and 4 bases had no gene match. TCRdb's table, derived via immunoSEQ multiplex PCR, lists solely in-frame clones and lacks some. Found here are some 100,000 clones, about 91% of them singletons; the top ten hold roughly 4.6%. Sequenced sample: peripheral blood. This chain uses TRBV5-1 with TRBJ2-1, with 10 bases aligning to TRBD2. This sequence was found in a human donor in a cohort sampled during active COVID-19. The CDR3 bases are TGCGCCAGCAGCTTGACTAGCGGGACCTTCTACAATGAGCAGTTCTTC. Residues: CASSLTSGTFYNEQFF.